Listed here are 4 T cell receptor beta chains from one sample, sequenced in a study of blood T cell repertoires in COVID-19 (dated by TCRdb to 2018 to 2020). Receptor libraries were prepared by the immunoSEQ multiplex PCR assay. In its TCRdb copy, this immuneACCESS table keeps in-frame sequences only and misses some clones. Where compared with another copy, unresolved V genes explain less than half of these, and the others have no known cause. Present in this sample are 250,000 or so clones, roughly 86% of which were seen just once. In total, the top ten clones hold around 9% of the sample. The sample was peripheral blood. The receptors were sampled from a man aged 35-49 years with active or convalescent COVID-19.

This sequence joins TRBV6-5 and TRBJ1-4, with D possibly TRBD1 on 6 matching bases. Trimming removed 6 bases at V and 7 bases at J, with 12 bases between. Germline V gene data show CDR1 as MNHEY and CDR2 as SVGAGI. The CDR3 is 13 residues long. The CDR3 protein is CASRPGTSEKLFF. The CDR3 DNA sequence: TGTGCCAGCAGGCCCGGGACAAGTGAAAAACTGTTTTTT.

V and J are TRBV5-1 and TRBJ2-1; TRBD1 matches 9 bases. The CDR3 spans 15 residues. V was pared by 4 bases and J by 8 bases, with 10 bases of the junction left unmatched. The germline V gene encodes CDR1 SGHRS and CDR2 YFSETQ. The CDR3 sequence: CASSQPGQGLYEQFF. The CDR3 bases are TGCGCCAGCAGCCAGCCGGGACAGGGTCTCTATGAGCAGTTCTTC.

The chain joins TRBV28 to TRBJ2-7; a weak D match, TRBD2 (7 bases). CDR3 size: 15 residues. V was trimmed by 6 bases and J by 3 bases, leaving 18 bases between them. The germline V gene has CDR1 MDHEN and CDR2 SYDVKM. CDR3 sequence (DNA): TGTGCCAGCAGCCCCAGGGGAGGGAGAAACTACGAGCAGTACTTC. Translating gives CASSPRGGRNYEQYF.

This clone was detected once. V usage is TRBV9 and J usage is TRBJ2-7; 8 positions match TRBD2. Germline V gives CDR1 SGDLS, CDR2 YYNGEE. J gave up 1 base and V 0 bases, and 3 bases lay outside the gene matches. The CDR3 runs to 15 residues. CDR3 nucleotides: TGTGCCAGCAGCGTAGAAGGGACTAGGTCCTACGAGCAGTACTTC. It encodes CASSVEGTRSYEQYF. The variable domain in full, completed from reference TRBV9 and TRBJ2-7, reads DSGVTQTPKHLITATGQRVTLRCSPRSGDLSVYWYQQSLDQGLQFLIQYYNGEERAKGNILERFSAQQFPDLHSELNLSSLELGDSALYFCASSVEGTRSYEQYFGPGTRLTVT.